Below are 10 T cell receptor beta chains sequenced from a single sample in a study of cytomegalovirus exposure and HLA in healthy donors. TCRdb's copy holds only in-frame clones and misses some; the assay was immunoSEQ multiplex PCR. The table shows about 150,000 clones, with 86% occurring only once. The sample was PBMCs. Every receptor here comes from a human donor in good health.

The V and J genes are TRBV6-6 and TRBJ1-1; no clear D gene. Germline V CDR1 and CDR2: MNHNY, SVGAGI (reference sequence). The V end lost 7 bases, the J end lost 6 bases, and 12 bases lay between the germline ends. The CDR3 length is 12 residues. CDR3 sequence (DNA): TGTGCCAGCACCACGAGACTGTCTGAAGCTTTCTTT. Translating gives CASTTRLSEAFF.

This CDR3 is CSVSSTVPNEKLFF. CDR3 in DNA: TGCAGCGTTTCATCGACAGTTCCTAATGAAAAACTGTTTTTT. This chain links TRBV29-1 with TRBJ1-4, with D tentatively TRBD1 (5 bases). With 5 bases removed from V and 3 bases from J, the gap between germline ends came to 13 bases. CDR1 and CDR2 (germline): SQVTM, ANQGSEA. The CDR3 runs to 14 residues.

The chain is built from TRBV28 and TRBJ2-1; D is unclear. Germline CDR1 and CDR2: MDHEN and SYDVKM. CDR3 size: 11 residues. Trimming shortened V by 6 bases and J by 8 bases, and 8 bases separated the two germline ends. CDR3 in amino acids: CASSTQDEQFF. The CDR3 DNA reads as TGTGCCAGCAGCACTCAAGATGAGCAGTTCTTC.

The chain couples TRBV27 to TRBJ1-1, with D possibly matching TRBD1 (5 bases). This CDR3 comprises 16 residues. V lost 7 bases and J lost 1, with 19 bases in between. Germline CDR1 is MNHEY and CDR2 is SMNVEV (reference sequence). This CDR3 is CASTQGGITRNTEAFF. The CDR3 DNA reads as TGTGCCAGCACCCAGGGAGGGATCACCAGGAACACTGAAGCTTTCTTT.

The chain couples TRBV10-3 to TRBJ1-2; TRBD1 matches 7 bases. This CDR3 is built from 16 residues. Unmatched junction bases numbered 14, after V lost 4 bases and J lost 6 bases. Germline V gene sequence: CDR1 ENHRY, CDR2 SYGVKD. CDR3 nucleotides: TGTGCCATCAGTGGGAGAAGAGGACAGGATCCCGATGGCTACACCTTC. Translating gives CAISGRRGQDPDGYTF.

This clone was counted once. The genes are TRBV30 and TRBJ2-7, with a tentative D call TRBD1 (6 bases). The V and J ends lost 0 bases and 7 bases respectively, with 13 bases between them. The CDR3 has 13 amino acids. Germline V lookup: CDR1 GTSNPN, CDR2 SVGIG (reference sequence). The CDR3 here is CAWSVQGYREQYF. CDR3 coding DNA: TGTGCCTGGAGTGTTCAGGGGTACCGGGAGCAGTACTTC.

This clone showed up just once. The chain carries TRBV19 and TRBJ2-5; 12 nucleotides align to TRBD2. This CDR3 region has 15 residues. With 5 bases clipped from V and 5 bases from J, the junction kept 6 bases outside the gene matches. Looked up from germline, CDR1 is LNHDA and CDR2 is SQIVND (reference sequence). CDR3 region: CASSLGTSGRETQYF. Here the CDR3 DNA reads TGTGCCAGTAGTTTAGGGACTAGCGGGCGGGAGACCCAGTACTTC.

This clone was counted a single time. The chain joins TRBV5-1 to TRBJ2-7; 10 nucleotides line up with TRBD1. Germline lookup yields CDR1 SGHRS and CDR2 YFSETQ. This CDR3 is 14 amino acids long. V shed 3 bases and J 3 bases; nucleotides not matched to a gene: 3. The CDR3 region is CASSSGQGFYEQYF. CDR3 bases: TGCGCCAGCAGCTCGGGACAGGGGTTCTACGAGCAGTACTTC.

For the CDR3, the DNA is TGTGCCAGTACATCGGGGGCAGGGGGACACACTGAAGCTTTCTTT. This translates into CASTSGAGGHTEAFF. J is TRBJ1-1 and V is TRBV19; 7 bases match TRBD1. The CDR3 contains 15 residues. The germline V gene encodes CDR1 LNHDA and CDR2 SQIVND (reference sequence). Trimming at V came to 7 bases and at J to 3 bases, leaving 11 bases not matched to a gene.

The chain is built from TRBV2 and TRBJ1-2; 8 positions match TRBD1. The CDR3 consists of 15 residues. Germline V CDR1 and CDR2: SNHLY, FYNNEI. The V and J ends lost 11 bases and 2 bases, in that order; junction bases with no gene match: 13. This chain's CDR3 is CASPPRDRRNYGYTF. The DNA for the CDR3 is TGTGCCTCCCCCCCGAGGGACAGGAGAAACTATGGCTACACCTTC.